This TCR beta chain was captured by sequencing in a study of T cell responses to AZD1222 COVID-19 vaccine (dated by TCRdb to about 2021). For the study in its entirety: Because spike-specific TCR depth and breadth did not differ between the two schedules, AZD1222 recipients who got a second dose at roughly 4 weeks were pooled with those who got a second dose at roughly 12 weeks. TCR sequencing was performed for 233 trial participants, of whom about 200 were given two doses of AZD1222 and 26 were given two doses of MenACWY control vaccine. Trial participants were enrolled into age subgroups of 18-55, 56-69 and 70-plus years, which contained 148, 28 and 57 TCR-sequenced participants, respectively. The study at large found these results: Epitopes outside the regions mutated in the B.1.351 and B.1.1.7 variants were reportedly recognized by nearly half of the unique spike-specific TCRs. The vaccine-associated CD4 TCRs covered the entire spike protein, and the dominant responses fell in regions 160-218 and 743-854. Participants were mostly white British, with more females than males. The authors suggested clonal diversity may have been underestimated. In the small 56-69-year group, the increase in depth fell short of significance, most likely because of low power. Spike-specific TCR breadth and depth rose significantly after two AZD1222 doses compared with day 0 and with MenACWY recipients. No day 14 peak-response samples were available, so repertoires were characterized only after the peak T cell response. Conclusions about previously exposed vaccinees were limited because only six AZD1222 recipients were SARS-CoV-2 seropositive at baseline.

The CDR3 regions of human TCRbeta chains were analyzed by immunosequencing. In the paper's pipeline: TCRs in the repertoires were compared against a reference library of SARS-CoV-2-specific TCRs that had been generated with the MIRA antigen-specificity platform. Breadth meant the fraction of unique TCRs that were SARS-CoV-2-associated, whereas depth meant the fraction of total T cells that were SARS-CoV-2-associated. Using the MIRA data, each spike-specific TCR was assigned both to the spike region to which the TCR was reactive and to a CD4 or CD8 class. Log10-transformed breadth and depth values were compared by one-way ANOVA with Sidak's multiple comparisons tests. The source is immuneACCESS, and TCRdb retained only in-frame sequences with V and J called. Part of the clones is not carried over; for the studies checked, unresolved V genes explain less than half of this, and the remainder is unexplained. D and trimming come from the DNA, and the V and J calls and clone size come from that table. This sample comprises approximately 180,000 clones, just over 85% of them detected only once. 7.5% to 9.5% of the sample lies in the top ten.

This clone appeared a few times. The specificity of this receptor is unknown. Base qualities are missing; no much larger clone stands one base away. CDR1 and CDR2, looked up from the germline V gene, are ENHRY and SYGVKD. Inclusive of the bounding cysteine and phenylalanine, the CDR3 is 18 residues long. Left in the record is the CDR3 DNA by itself, 54 bases read in frame from the first base. Unmatched junction bases come to 11, with V trimmed by 6 bases and J by 0 bases. What the time point label conveys for this sample: baseline before first vaccination. Samples from vaccinated people were obtained from the UK trials COV001 and COV002, which included a single-blind randomized controlled phase 2/3 trial of AZD1222 (ChAdOx1 nCoV-19) in healthy adults. Trial participant PBMC samples were collected at day 0 and day 28 after the second dose for TCRbeta chain sequencing.

The receptor was derived from an adult in good health. The material sequenced was peripheral blood, taken on day 0 of AZD1222 vaccination. The chain joins TRBV10-3 to TRBJ2-6; 7 junctional bases match TRBD1. The DNA sequence is given as TGTGCCATCAGAGTCAGGACCGGGACAGACTCTGGGGCCAACGTCCTGACTTTC. Its protein is CAIRVRTGTDSGANVLTF.